The rows below give T cell receptor beta chains drawn from one sample of a study of tumor-infiltrating lymphocytes in localized non-small cell lung cancer. Repertoires were generated with immunoSEQ multiplex PCR, while TCRdb's copy carries only in-frame clones and drops some. The sample includes 15,000 to 20,000 clones, 80% seen only once; the top ten take 10% to 13%. Sequenced material: uninvolved lung tissue not adjacent to the tumor. These TCRs come from a human donor with non-small cell lung cancer. The CDR3 runs from the conserved cysteine through the conserved F or W. The D gene is left open where the match is weak. The size of a clone is reported for some rows only, either as once, few or many, or as a class for expanded clones.

d_call j_call clone_size v_call cdr3_nt cdr3_aa
NA TRBJ2-3 NA TRBV10-1 TGCGCCAGCAGTGAGTCAGATAAAGACAGCACAGATACGCAGTATTTT CASSESDKDSTDTQYF
TRBD1 TRBJ2-1 NA TRBV30 TGTGCCTGGAGTAAGCAGGGGGTACCAGAGCAGTTCTTC CAWSKQGVPEQFF
NA TRBJ1-5 NA TRBV27 TGTGCCAGCAGACAGACAGGCGGGAGTCAGCCCCAGCATTTT CASRQTGGSQPQHF
TRBD2 TRBJ2-2 NA TRBV7-9 TGTGCCAGCAGCTTTTGGGACTATGCCACCGGGGAGCTGTTTTTT CASSFWDYATGELFF
TRBD1 TRBJ1-2 NA TRBV2 TGTGCCGTCCGGGACAGGGACCTCCGGCGCTATGGCTACACCTTC CAVRDRDLRRYGYTF
NA TRBJ2-5 NA TRBV5-1 TGCGCCAGCAGCTTGGGGGGAGTGGGCCAAGAGACCCAGTACTTC CASSLGGVGQETQYF
TRBD1 TRBJ1-5 NA TRBV27 TGTGCCAGCAGTTCCTTACAGGGGGCTTTTAGCAATCAGCCCCAGCATTTT CASSSLQGAFSNQPQHF
NA TRBJ2-7 NA TRBV6-1 TGTGCCAGCAGGGCCGGACGGTCCTACGAGCAGTACTTC CASRAGRSYEQYF
TRBD2 TRBJ2-7 once TRBV7-9 TGTGCCAGCCCCCCCCCGGGGACTAGCGGGAGCATCGAGCAGTACTTC CASPPPGTSGSIEQYF
TRBD2 TRBJ2-5 NA TRBV19 TGTGCCACAAGGGTATCGGGACTAGTCTCACAGACCCAGTACTTC CATRVSGLVSQTQYF
NA TRBJ2-1 NA TRBV2 TGTGCCAGCTCGACTGGTTCCTACAATGAGCAGTTCTTC CASSTGSYNEQFF
NA TRBJ2-7 NA TRBV5-5 TGTGCCAGCAGCCTAGATGGGGGCCTGTACTACGAGCAGTACTTC CASSLDGGLYYEQYF
TRBD2 TRBJ2-2 NA TRBV2 TGTGCCAGCAGTGTGGCTAGCGGGACTAGCGCGAACACCGGGGGGCTGTTTTTT CASSVASGTSANTGGLFF
NA TRBJ2-7 once TRBV21-1 TGTGCCAGCAGCAAAGCCTCACTAACCTACGAGCAGTACTTC CASSKASLTYEQYF
NA TRBJ1-1 NA TRBV7-9 TGTGCCAGCAGCCTGCCGGGACAACGTGGAGCTTTCTTT CASSLPGQRGAFF
NA TRBJ1-4 NA TRBV10-3 TGTGCCATCAGTGAGTCCAAGGGTGAAAAACTGTTTTTT CAISESKGEKLFF
NA TRBJ1-1 few TRBV5-4 TGTGCCAGCAGCTTCGACAGCGACACTGAAGCTTTCTTT CASSFDSDTEAFF
NA TRBJ1-5 NA TRBV6-1 TGTGCCAGCAGTATAGGTCAGCCCCAGCATTTT CASSIGQPQHF
NA TRBJ1-1 NA TRBV9 TGTGCCAGCAGCGTAAACCCGGGTTCCAACACTGAAGCTTTCTTT CASSVNPGSNTEAFF
NA TRBJ1-1 large TRBV6-5 TGTGCCAGCAGTTCCGGCTGGGGTGTGAACACTGAAGCTTTCTTT CASSSGWGVNTEAFF
TRBD2 TRBJ2-7 NA TRBV5-1 TGCGCCAGCAGCCCGGGACTAGCGGAGGCCTACGAGCAGTACTTC CASSPGLAEAYEQYF
NA TRBJ1-1 few TRBV12-5 TGTGCTAGTGGTCTGAAGACGGTGAACACTGAAGCTTTCTTT CASGLKTVNTEAFF
NA TRBJ2-7 NA TRBV7-2 TGTGCCAGCAGCCCCAGGGGCCCCTACGAGCAGTACTTC CASSPRGPYEQYF
TRBD1 TRBJ1-1 NA TRBV6-6 TGTGCCAGCAGTTCTTGGACAGGGGGCGCTTTCTTT CASSSWTGGAFF
TRBD2 TRBJ2-7 NA TRBV7-2 TGTGCCAGCAGCCTAGGTGGCTTCGGGTCTAGCGGGAGTTCCTACGAGCAGTACTTC CASSLGGFGSSGSSYEQYF
TRBD2 TRBJ2-3 NA TRBV4-1 TGCGCCAGCAGCCCCGGGACTAACGCCATCACAGATACGCAGTATTTT CASSPGTNAITDTQYF
TRBD2 TRBJ2-3 NA TRBV6-6 TGTGCCAGCAGTTCACTAGGGACTAGCGGATATACGCAGTATTTT CASSSLGTSGYTQYF
NA TRBJ2-4 NA TRBV2 TGTGCCAGCAACCTGGAGGGCGACATTCAGTACTTC CASNLEGDIQYF
TRBD1 TRBJ2-7 NA TRBV5-4 TGTGCCAGCTCTCCCAGACAGGGGACCAACGAGCAGTACTTC CASSPRQGTNEQYF
TRBD2 TRBJ2-7 NA TRBV5-1 TGCGCCAGCAGCTTGGCTAGCGGGAGTTCGTACGAGCAGTACTTC CASSLASGSSYEQYF
NA TRBJ1-2 NA TRBV2 TGTGCCAGCAGTGATAAGGGCACGGCCTATGGCTACACCTTC CASSDKGTAYGYTF
TRBD2 TRBJ2-1 NA TRBV29-1 TGCAGCGTTGAGGGCCTAGCGGGAGGCGTCTCCTACAATGAGCAGTTCTTC CSVEGLAGGVSYNEQFF
NA TRBJ2-7 once TRBV7-2 TGTGCCAGCAGCCCGGGACTCTACTCCTACGAGCAGTACTTC CASSPGLYSYEQYF
NA TRBJ1-1 NA TRBV14 TGTGCCAGCAGCAAACAAACAGGGTTTTACACTGAAGCTTTCTTT CASSKQTGFYTEAFF
NA TRBJ2-2 medium-sized TRBV6-6 TGTGCCAGCAGTTACCCGTCCGAAACCAACACCGGGGAGCTGTTTTTT CASSYPSETNTGELFF
NA TRBJ1-2 few TRBV9 TGTGCCAGCAGCCCTCGGGCAAGCGCTAACTATGGCTACACCTTC CASSPRASANYGYTF
NA TRBJ1-1 NA TRBV6-5 TGTGCCAGCAGTTACAACAGATTAATGAACACTGAAGCTTTCTTT CASSYNRLMNTEAFF
TRBD2 TRBJ2-1 NA TRBV27 TGTGCCAGCAGTCCCCTCGCTGCAACGGTGCGGGGGAATGACAATGAGCAGTTCTTC CASSPLAATVRGNDNEQFF
TRBD2 TRBJ2-5 NA TRBV28 TGTGCCAGCAGTTCCCGCGGGAGGGCCGGGAGGGAGACCCAGTACTTC CASSSRGRAGRETQYF
NA TRBJ2-5 NA TRBV6-6 TGTGCCAGCAGTTACTCCAACAGGGAAGAGACCCAGTACTTC CASSYSNREETQYF
NA TRBJ2-5 NA TRBV5-1 TGCGCCAGCAGCTTGGCCGGTCGCGTCCGAGAGACCCAGTACTTC CASSLAGRVRETQYF
TRBD1 TRBJ2-5 NA TRBV12-5 TGTGCTAGTGGTAGGACAGGGGGAGAGACCCAGTACTTC CASGRTGGETQYF
TRBD1 TRBJ2-1 few TRBV10-3 TGTGCCATCAGTGAGTCCACAGGGGGCTATGAGCAGTTCTTC CAISESTGGYEQFF
TRBD2 TRBJ2-4 NA TRBV30 TGTGCCTTCAGACTAGCGGGAGCCAAAAACATTCAGTACTTC CAFRLAGAKNIQYF
NA TRBJ1-2 NA TRBV2 TGTGCCAGCAGTCCAGCGAGAGGCTACACCTTC CASSPARGYTF
NA TRBJ2-3 NA TRBV25-1 TGTGCCAGCAGTGGCACCACAGATACGCAGTATTTT CASSGTTDTQYF
NA TRBJ1-3 NA TRBV28 TGTGCCAGCACCTTTGAGGGGCCGCGGAACACCATATATTTT CASTFEGPRNTIYF
NA TRBJ1-5 once TRBV2 TGTGCCAGCAGTGGACTGCGCGGCAATCAGCCCCAGCATTTT CASSGLRGNQPQHF
TRBD1 TRBJ2-3 few TRBV9 TGTGCCAGCAGCGTAGGGGGACAGGGCGCAGATACGCAGTATTTT CASSVGGQGADTQYF
NA TRBJ2-1 NA TRBV19 TGTGCCAGTGGGACACCCTACAATGAGCAGTTCTTC CASGTPYNEQFF
NA TRBJ1-4 NA TRBV6-1 TGTGCCAGCAGCCGGGAAGATACTGAAAAACTGTTTTTT CASSREDTEKLFF
TRBD2 TRBJ2-5 NA TRBV7-2 TGTGCCAGCAGCTTAAGGGTCTGGCGGGAGGGCGAACGAGGGGAGACCCAGTACTTC CASSLRVWREGERGETQYF
NA TRBJ1-2 NA TRBV27 TGTGCCAGCAGAGCAAATACACAGGGTTTTGGCTACACCTTC CASRANTQGFGYTF
NA TRBJ1-1 once TRBV27 TGTGCCAGCAGTTTGCCCGGGACTGAAGCTTTCTTT CASSLPGTEAFF
NA TRBJ1-2 few TRBV5-1 TGCGCCAGCAGCTCGGACAGCGTAACGGAAGGCTACACCTTC CASSSDSVTEGYTF
NA TRBJ2-5 NA TRBV5-1 TGCGCCAGCAGCCCGGGAGTGCGGATGTTGTACCAAGAGACCCAGTACTTC CASSPGVRMLYQETQYF
TRBD1 TRBJ2-6 NA TRBV7-3 TGTGCCAGCAGCTTAAGTCCCGGGACAGGGACTGGGGCCAACGTCCTGACTTTC CASSLSPGTGTGANVLTF
TRBD1 TRBJ2-7 once TRBV28 TGTGCCAGCAGTTCCGGACAGGGCATTAACGAGCAGTACTTC CASSSGQGINEQYF
NA TRBJ2-7 few TRBV5-6 TGTGCCAGCAGCCTTGGATCCTCCTACGAGCAGTACTTC CASSLGSSYEQYF
NA TRBJ2-2 NA TRBV6-1 TGTGCCAGCAGGTCGGTGGTCGTCACCGGGGAGCTGTTTTTT CASRSVVVTGELFF